Listed below are T cell receptor beta chains from one sample, sequenced in a study of blood T cells in healthy people across ages. TCRdb re-called the 5' RACE reads with MiXCR, one entry per CDR3 protein. The sample includes around 1,600,000 distinct CDR3 sequences, roughly 43% of them seen just once. Material: blood. All receptors come from a woman between 18 and 30 years old in good health. The CDR3 runs from the conserved cysteine through the conserved F or W. A D gene is named only where the DNA matches it firmly. Rows may omit the clone size; those that give it use once, few, many or a size class.

- TRBJ2-5 TRBV12-3/TRBV12-4 - TGTGCCAGCAATCTACGGGGGTGGGGAGAGACCCAGTACTTC CASNLRGWGETQYF
- TRBJ2-3 TRBV20-1 - TGCAGTGCTAAGGGGGGTTATACAGATACGCAGTATTTT CSAKGGYTDTQYF
- TRBJ1-1 TRBV7-9 - TGTGCCAGCAGCACGGGGGAGGACACTGAAGCTTTCTTT CASSTGEDTEAFF
- TRBJ1-6 TRBV6-2/TRBV6-3 - TGTGCCAGCAGGGTTCCTGGGACATTCGGATCCCTCCACTTT CASRVPGTFGSLHF
few TRBJ1-2 TRBV4-3 - TGCGCCAGCAGCCAAGGGACAGCTATCAACTATGGCTACACCTTC CASSQGTAINYGYTF
- TRBJ2-6 TRBV27 - TGTGCCACCAGTACCTCTGGGGCCAACGTCCTGACTTTC CATSTSGANVLTF
- TRBJ2-7 TRBV5-1 - TGCGCCAGCAGCCAGGACTGGAGTTCTTCCTACAATGAGCAGTACTTC CASSQDWSSSYNEQYF
- TRBJ2-3 TRBV6-5 - TGTGCCAGCAGAGACAGGAGGAAAGATACGCAGTATTTT CASRDRRKDTQYF
few TRBJ2-1 TRBV7-9 TRBD2 TGTGCCAGCAGCTTAGCGCTAGGACTAGCATACAATGAGCAGTTCTTC CASSLALGLAYNEQFF
few TRBJ2-5 TRBV7-9 - TGTGCCAGCATCCCCGCGGGGAGCCAAGAGACCCAGTACTTC CASIPAGSQETQYF
- TRBJ2-7 TRBV7-9 TRBD1 TGTGCCAGCAGTTCCCCCGGGACAGAGTTGTACAATGAGCAGTACTTC CASSSPGTELYNEQYF
- TRBJ2-7 TRBV6-6 TRBD2 TGTGCCAGCAGTTACATGGCGGGGGTATACAATGAGCAGTACTTC CASSYMAGVYNEQYF
- TRBJ1-6 TRBV12-3/TRBV12-4 TRBD1 TGTGCCAGCAGCCATGGGGGACAGGCGGGTTCACCCCTCCACTTT CASSHGGQAGSPLHF
once TRBJ2-3 TRBV4-3 - TGCGCCAGCAGCCAAGATTTAGGGCGGGGAATAGCCCGAGATACGCAGTATTTT CASSQDLGRGIARDTQYF
few TRBJ2-7 TRBV12-3/TRBV12-4 TRBD2 TGTGCCAGCAGTTTAGATCCGGGACTAGCGCCCGAGCAGTACTTC CASSLDPGLAPEQYF
- TRBJ2-7 TRBV7-9 - TGTGCCAGCAGCTTAGTTAGGGGGACGGCTTCCTACGAGCAGTACTTC CASSLVRGTASYEQYF
- TRBJ2-7 TRBV10-1 - TGCGCCAGCAGTGGCCGAAGGGAAGGCGAGCAGTACTTC CASSGRREGEQYF
few TRBJ1-1 TRBV29-1 - TGCAGCGGGAGTTTAGTGAACACTGAAGCTTTCTTT CSGSLVNTEAFF